These 6 T cell receptor beta chains originate from one sample sequenced in a study of T cells in Graves' hyperthyroidism and ophthalmopathy. TCR beta CDR3 region amplification was performed from RNA transcripts. When the TCR CDR3 underwent first-round RT-PCR, the HTBI primer set was used. TCRdb passed the multiplex PCR reads through MiXCR, listing each CDR3 protein once. This sample has over 200,000 distinct CDR3 sequences, with about 16% found just once. Sequenced input: blood. These receptors were collected from a man aged 35 to 55 with Graves' hyperthyroidism.

This clonotype was observed at least ten times. The rearrangement links TRBV12-3 or TRBV12-4 to TRBJ1-5; the match to TRBD1 covers 9 bases. The V and J ends lost 6 bases and 7 bases, in that order; junction bases with no gene match: 7. CDR3 length: 14 amino acids. The CDR3 nucleotides are TGTGCCAGCAGACCCAGACAGGGGGACCAGCCCCAGCATTTT. Translated: CASRPRQGDQPQHF.

As to this clonotype: At one boundary the junction diverges from the germline segment, which might be a read error. This chain connects TRBV7-7 to TRBJ1-6, with a tentative D call TRBD1 (6 bases). The CDR3 runs to 16 residues. CDR1 is SSHAT, CDR2 FNYEAQ, per germline (reference sequence). The CDR3, as DNA: TGTGCTAGCAGCTCACATTCAGGGGATCGTAATTCACCCCTCCACTTT. It is translated as CASSSHSGDRNSPLHF.

The chain recombines TRBV2 with TRBJ1-1; tentatively, D is TRBD1 (6 bases). Germline CDR1 and CDR2: SNHLY and FYNNEI. CDR3 length equals 13 residues. V dropped 8 bases and J dropped 7 bases, with 17 bases sitting between them. As DNA, the CDR3 is TGTGCCAGCGCCGCCACAGGGCTCAATGAAGCTTTCTTT. Translated: CASAATGLNEAFF. Full variable domain (rest looked up from reference TRBV2 and TRBJ1-1): EPEVTQTPSHQVTQMGQEVILRCVPISNHLYFYWYRQILGQKVEFLVSFYNNEISEKSEIFDDQFSVERPDGSNFTLKIRSTKLEDSAMYFCASAATGLNEAFFGQGTRLTVV.

This clonotype showed up just a few times. The chain has TRBV4-2 and TRBJ2-7; no clear D. CDR3 length: 14 amino acids. CDR1 LGHNA and CDR2 YNFKEQ come from the germline V gene. Trimming removed 5 bases at V and 4 bases at J, with 15 bases between. CDR3 DNA sequence: TGTGCCAGCAGCTCAGGATACACACCTTACGAGCAGTACTTC. Encoded protein: CASSSGYTPYEQYF.

This clonotype has a count of ten or more. The chain links TRBV10-3 to TRBJ2-2, with D uncertain. This CDR3 is 16 amino acids long. Trimming took off 0 bases at V and 6 bases at J, with 14 bases between the two ends. Germline CDR1 and CDR2: ENHRY and SYGVKD. The CDR3 is CAISESTLGSAGELFF. The CDR3 DNA reads TGTGCCATCAGTGAGTCGACTTTGGGATCCGCCGGGGAGCTGTTTTTT.

Many counts were recorded for this clonotype. The J gene is TRBJ2-1, the V gene TRBV3-1; 11 bases are a match to TRBD2. The germline V gene encodes CDR1 LGHDT and CDR2 YNNKEL (reference sequence). This CDR3 has 14 amino acids. V shed 0 bases, J shed 10 bases, and the junction held 2 bases outside the gene matches. CDR3 DNA: TGTGCCAGCAGCCAAGAAGCTAGCGGGGGGGAGCAGTTCTTC. Protein sequence: CASSQEASGGEQFF.